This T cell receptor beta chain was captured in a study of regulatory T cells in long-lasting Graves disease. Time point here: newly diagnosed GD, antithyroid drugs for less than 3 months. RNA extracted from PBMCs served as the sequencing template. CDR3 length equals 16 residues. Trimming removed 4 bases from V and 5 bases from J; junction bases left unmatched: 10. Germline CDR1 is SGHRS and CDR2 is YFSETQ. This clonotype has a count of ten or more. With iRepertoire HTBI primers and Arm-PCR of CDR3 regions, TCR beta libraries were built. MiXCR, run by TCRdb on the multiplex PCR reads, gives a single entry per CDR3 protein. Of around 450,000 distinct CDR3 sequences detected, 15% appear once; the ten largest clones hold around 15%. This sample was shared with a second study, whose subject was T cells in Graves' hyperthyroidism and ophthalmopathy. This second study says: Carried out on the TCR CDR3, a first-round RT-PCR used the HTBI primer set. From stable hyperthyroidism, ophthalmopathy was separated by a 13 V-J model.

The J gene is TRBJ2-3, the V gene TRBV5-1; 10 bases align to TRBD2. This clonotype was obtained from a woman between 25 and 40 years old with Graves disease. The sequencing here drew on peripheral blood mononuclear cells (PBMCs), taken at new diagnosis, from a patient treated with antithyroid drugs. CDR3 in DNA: TGCGCCAGCAGCCCCTACGCTAGCGGGAGTGGAGATACGCAGTATTTT. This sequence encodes CASSPYASGSGDTQYF.